These 2 T cell receptor beta chains came from one sample sequenced in a study of T cell responses to AZD1222 COVID-19 vaccine. TCRdb keeps only in-frame clones here, not all; method: immunoSEQ multiplex PCR. The profile shows 85,000 to 130,000 clones, more than 75% of them singletons. Sample: peripheral blood, taken 28 days after the second dose of the MenACWY control vaccine. The receptors were sampled from an adult who received the MenACWY meningococcal vaccine as a control.

This clone was picked up one time. The chain employs TRBV28 and TRBJ2-1; D gene uncertain. The V gene lost 2 bases and the J gene lost 10 bases, with 9 bases spanning the gap. Germline values: CDR1 MDHEN, CDR2 SYDVKM. The CDR3 totals 12 residues. For the CDR3, the DNA is TGTGCCAGCAGTTTACTAAGGAAAGAGCAGTTCTTC. This sequence encodes CASSLLRKEQFF.

V usage is TRBV25-1 and J usage is TRBJ1-6, with D perhaps matching TRBD1 (6 bases). The V end was cut by 5 bases, the J end by 9 bases, with 17 bases between. This CDR3 is built from 15 residues. CDR1 and CDR2 from the germline V gene are MGHDK and SYGVNS. In nucleotides, the CDR3 is TGTGCCAGCAGTTGGGAGGGGGAAATCGGTTCACCCCTCCACTTT. This codes for CASSWEGEIGSPLHF. Full variable domain (outside the CDR3, taken from reference TRBV25-1 and TRBJ1-6): EADIYQTPRYLVIGTGKKITLECSQTMGHDKMYWYQQDPGMELHLIHYSYGVNSTEKGDLSSESTVSRIRTEHFPLTLESARPSHTSQYLCASSWEGEIGSPLHFGNGTRLTVT.